Listed here is a single T cell receptor (beta chain). This entry comes from a study of blood T cell repertoires in COVID-19. Study as a whole: Samples of COVID-19 (acute and convalescent) were obtained from the United States, Italy and Spain. T cells, B-cell-depleted T cells, or PBMCs provided the cDNA or gDNA that served as material.

Participant-given clinical history determined each cohort assignment. Per the original data handling: Estimation of nucleated cell counts was performed using reference gene primer amplification. The protocol was immunoSEQ multiplex PCR, while the TCRdb copy is restricted to in-frame clones and leaves out a portion. V and J calls and clone size are as listed in that table; D and trimming were resolved from the DNA. Of some 130,000 clones listed, roughly four fifths are singletons. The TCR was taken from a man between 40 and 49 years old with acute COVID-19. Sequenced: PBMCs or T cells enriched from blood (not recorded which).

CDR3: CASSPRGASGQETQYF. In DNA, the CDR3 is TGTGCCAGCAGCCCCCGCGGAGCTAGCGGGCAAGAGACCCAGTACTTC. V and J are TRBV7-9 and TRBJ2-5, with 8 bases that match TRBD2. Germline CDR1 and CDR2: SEHNR and FQNEAQ (reference sequence). The CDR3 contains 16 residues. V lost 5 bases and J lost 2; bases outside the gene matches: 10.